This paragraph reports one T cell receptor (beta chain). The antigen it recognizes is unknown. The record has no base qualities; no much larger clone is one base away. The data were taken from a study of a mutant IDH1 vaccine in newly diagnosed glioma (dated by TCRdb to about 2021). Background for the entire study: Patients received eight vaccinations in weeks 1, 3, 5, 7, 11, 15, 19 and 23, corresponding to visits V03 through V10. Of the roughly 32 treated patients, approximately 60% were male and approximately 38% were female, and a mean age of 40.4 years was recorded. Vaccination was initiated 4-6 weeks after radiotherapy alone, or concurrently with temozolomide cycles in the chemotherapy-containing groups. Peripheral blood was drawn at six visits: V03 (baseline), V05, V07, V10, V12 and V13. Longitudinal TCRB deep sequencing was done for about two dozen treated patients, wherever samples were available for exploratory analyses. Before enrollment, patients had received standard therapy of radiotherapy alone, temozolomide alone, or radiochemotherapy with temozolomide; most received the combination.

The study at large found these results: The authors stated that sample limitations prevented analyses of patient blood samples from being reproduced. PBMC samples for TCRB deep sequencing were selected based on availability. Vaccine-induced immune responses across multiple MHC alleles were detected in 80% to 95% of patients. Pseudoprogression seemed to be unrelated to changes in the top peripheral T cell clonotypes found by TCRB sequencing.

CDR1 and CDR2 (SGHRS, YFSETQ) derive from the germline V gene. V and J lose 4 bases and 0 bases, and a span of 14 bases separates them. The CDR3 goes from the cysteine to the phenylalanine over 15 residues. The sequence is cut down to CDR3 DNA, 45 bases in frame from base 1. The sample's time point label is to be understood as: week 5, during vaccination. Every vaccine dose consisted of 300 ug of a 20-mer mutant IDH1 peptide in Montanide, administered subcutaneously together with topical imiquimod. The donors had newly diagnosed IDH1-mutant astrocytomas of WHO grade 3 or 4 that showed loss of nuclear ATRX. The samples were drawn from NOA16, a multicentre, single-arm, open-label phase I trial in Germany that tested a mutant IDH1 peptide vaccine in humans for the first time. The DNeasy Blood and Tissue Kit was used to extract genomic DNA from EDTA blood for TCRB sequencing. Receptor libraries were prepared by the immunoSEQ multiplex PCR assay. Following the manufacturer's protocol, the hsTCRB Kit was used to amplify rearranged TCR beta chain sequences. TCRB libraries were sequenced on an Illumina MiSeq. Processing in the source paper ran as follows. Demultiplexing, trimming and gene mapping were performed with the kit vendor's proprietary platform. Held by TCRdb, this immuneACCESS table contains in-frame sequences only and omits some clones. Under half of the omission traces to an unresolved V gene where checked; the cause of the rest is unknown. V and J calls and clone size are copied from that table; D and trimming were computed from the DNA. This sample has 45,000 to 65,000 clones in its table, and roughly 82% of those were observed once. The ten largest account for approximately 3.1% of the sample.

The TCR originated in a woman aged 18-35 years with glioma. Some clones in this sample may be carry-over from other donors' samples. The rearranged segments are TRBV5-1 and TRBJ2-7, with the D gene uncertain. The sample was PBMCs, taken from a glioma patient whose treatment included an IDH1 peptide vaccine. The encoded CDR3 is CASSELDTTSYEQYF. The DNA reads TGCGCCAGCAGCGAATTAGACACGACCTCCTACGAGCAGTACTTC.